This TCR beta chain was sequenced during a study of OX40 agonist ivuxolimab in advanced cancers. As for the study more broadly: Ivuxolimab was an agonistic, fully human IgG2 monoclonal antibody directed against OX40 (CD134), a costimulatory receptor. Intravenous ivuxolimab was administered to patients every 2 weeks at six dose levels: 0.01, 0.1, 0.3, 1.5, 3 and 10 mg/kg. Of the 50 to 55 patients in dose escalation, around 20 had hepatocellular carcinoma, approximately 15 had melanoma, 9 had renal cell carcinoma and 9 had head and neck cancer. In the dose-escalation cohort, approximately 82% of patients were male, and the mean age was approximately 60 years, with a range of about 23 to 85. Prior anti-PD-1, anti-PD-L1 or anti-CTLA-4 therapy was permitted, and checkpoint inhibitors had been received by roughly two fifths of dose-escalation patients. Partial responses occurred in three dose-escalation patients, of whom one had hepatocellular carcinoma and two had cutaneous melanoma. The purpose of peripheral TCRbeta sequencing was to test whether ivuxolimab changed TCR sequence diversity and led to clonal T-cell expansion. The monotherapy dose-escalation portion (N ≈ 50 patients) of the phase I ivuxolimab trial is reported in the paper.

Patients with autoimmune disease history or receiving systemic immunosuppression were excluded from the trial. Peripheral blood for TCR sequencing was collected from all dose cohorts at baseline, on cycle 4 day 1, and on cycle 7 day 1. Samples came from an open-label, multicenter, first-in-human phase I dose-escalation trial of ivuxolimab. The trial enrolled adults with locally advanced or metastatic head and neck squamous cell, hepatocellular, melanoma or renal cell carcinoma. Before TCR sequencing, CD4+ and CD8+ T cells were separately sorted from peripheral blood. Of note for this clone: Its target antigen remains unknown. No much larger clone is present one base from it, and per-base qualities are unavailable.

From a lookup of the germline V gene, CDR1 and CDR2 are SNHLY and FYNNEI. Trimming accounts for 3 bases at V and 0 bases at J, while the number of junction bases matched to no gene is 9. Including cysteine and phenylalanine, the CDR3 has 18 amino acids. The only DNA kept is the CDR3, 54 bases in frame from the first base. Findings and caveats that apply to the study as a whole: Low levels of normalized T-cell clonal expansion were also shown by some nonresponding patients. After ivuxolimab, CD8+ T cells had more expanded clones than CD4+ T cells on average. Partial responders in the 0.1-3.0 mg/kg groups had among the lowest normalized peripheral clonal expansion, especially among CD8+ T cells. Antigen specificity was not determined for the clonally expanded peripheral T cells. At doses of 0.1 to 3.0 mg/kg, clonal expansion of both CD4+ and CD8+ blood T cells was observed from baseline to week 6.

Genomic DNA was isolated from the sorted cells so that the TCRbeta CDR3 region could be sequenced. The immunoSEQ Assay was used to sequence the TCRbeta CDR3 regions. Not all clones reach the TCRdb copy of this immuneACCESS table, which keeps in-frame sequences only. Checked studies attribute under half of the gap to unresolved V genes and leave the rest unexplained. The table for this sample lists 45,000 to 50,000 clones; approximately 91% of them were counted only once. The ten largest clones capture 19% of the sample. Material: CD4+ or CD8+ T cells sorted from blood, obtained in a trial of the OX40 agonist ivuxolimab. The receptor was derived from an adult with an advanced solid tumor such as melanoma, head and neck, liver or kidney cancer. The rearrangement combines TRBV2 with TRBJ2-2; 8 junctional bases match TRBD1. DNA sequence: TGTGCCAGCAGTGACGCCGGGACAGGAGGTCCGAACACCGGGGAGCTGTTTTTT. Translated, it gives CASSDAGTGGPNTGELFF. Outside the CDR3, residues come from the reference TRBV2 and TRBJ2-2 proteins, so the full variable domain is: EPEVTQTPSHQVTQMGQEVILRCVPISNHLYFYWYRQILGQKVEFLVSFYNNEISEKSEIFDDQFSVERPDGSNFTLKIRSTKLEDSAMYFCASSDAGTGGPNTGELFFGEGSRLTVL.